This section outlines one T cell receptor beta chain sequence together with its context. The antigen is undetermined. This sample was taken from a study of response to subunit inactivated influenza vaccine. Study results and caveats: After each seasonal influenza vaccination, few new T cells are recruited, the authors suggested.

In TCRdb, the RT-PCR reads were re-called with MiXCR into one record per CDR3 protein. Among some 500,000 distinct CDR3 sequences listed, about 15% were seen once. The V gene lost 4 bases and the J gene lost 4 bases, with 12 bases spanning the gap. CDR1 and CDR2 from the germline V gene are SGDLS and YYNGEE. The CDR3 consists of 14 residues. This specimen consisted of CD4+ T cells sorted from PBMCs, obtained approximately 25 months after vaccination. The receptor was derived from a man between 50 and 70 years old who received an inactivated influenza vaccine. The chain has TRBV9 and TRBJ2-1; D may be TRBD1 or TRBD2 (5 bases each). The CDR3 spells CASSFRDGYNEQFF. As DNA, the CDR3 is TGTGCCAGCAGCTTCCGGGACGGGTACAATGAGCAGTTCTTC.